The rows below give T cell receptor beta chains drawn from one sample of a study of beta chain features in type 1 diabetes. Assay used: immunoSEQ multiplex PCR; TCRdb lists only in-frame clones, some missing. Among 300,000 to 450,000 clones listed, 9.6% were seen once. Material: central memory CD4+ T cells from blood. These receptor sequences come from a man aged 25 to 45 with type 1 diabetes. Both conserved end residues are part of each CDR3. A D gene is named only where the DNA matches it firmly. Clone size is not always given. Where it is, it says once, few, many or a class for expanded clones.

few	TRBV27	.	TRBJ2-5	TGTGCCAGCAGTATATCGGCGACAGCGCAAGAGACCCAGTACTTC	CASSISATAQETQYF
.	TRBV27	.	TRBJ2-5	TGTGCCAGCAGTTTATTACCTTCAGGGTTAGGTGGGACCCAGTACTTC	CASSLLPSGLGGTQYF
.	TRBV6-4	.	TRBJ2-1	TGTGCCAGCTTCCTTGGTGCCTGGGGTGAGCAGTTCTTC	CASFLGAWGEQFF
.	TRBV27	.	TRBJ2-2	TGTGCCAGCAGAAAGGTAGCGGCGAACACCGGGGAGCTGTTTTTT	CASRKVAANTGELFF
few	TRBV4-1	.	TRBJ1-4	TGCGCCAGCAGCCAATTGGGTAGGTCAGATCATGAAAAACTGTTTTTT	CASSQLGRSDHEKLFF
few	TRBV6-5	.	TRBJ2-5	TGTGCCAGCAGTCGATCGGGGGTCCAAGAGACCCAGTACTTC	CASSRSGVQETQYF
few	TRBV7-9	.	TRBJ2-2	TGTGCCAGCAGTTTATCATCAGTCAACACCGGGGAGCTGTTTTTT	CASSLSSVNTGELFF
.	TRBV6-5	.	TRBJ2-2	TGTGCCAGCAGTTACTCTACTAGGTTGAACACCGGGGAGCTGTTTTTT	CASSYSTRLNTGELFF
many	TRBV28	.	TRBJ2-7	TGTGCCAGCAGATCCGCGGGCCACTCCTACGAGCAGTACTTC	CASRSAGHSYEQYF
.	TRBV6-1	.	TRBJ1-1	TGTGCCAGCAGCGAAAGGTACAACAGGGTCATGGGCCCTGAAGCTTTCTTT	CASSERYNRVMGPEAFF
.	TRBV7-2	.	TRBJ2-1	TGTGCCAGCAGCTTAAGCCAGGCGTTCAATGAGCAGTTCTTC	CASSLSQAFNEQFF
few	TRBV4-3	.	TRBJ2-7	TGCGCCAGCAGCCAAGATCTCGCCGGAGTCTACGAGCAGTACTTC	CASSQDLAGVYEQYF
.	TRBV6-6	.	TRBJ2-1	TGTGCCAGCCCCCCCGAAGCGGGCAACAATGAGCAGTTCTTC	CASPPEAGNNEQFF
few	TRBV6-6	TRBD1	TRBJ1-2	TGTGCCAGCAGTTACCTGGGACAGGTTAAGGGCTACACCTTC	CASSYLGQVKGYTF
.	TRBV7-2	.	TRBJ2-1	TGTGCCAGCAGCCCAGTGGGGACTCAGTTCTTC	CASSPVGTQFF
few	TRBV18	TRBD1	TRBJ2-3	TGTGCCAGCTCCCCACAGGGGCATCGAGATACGCAGTATTTT	CASSPQGHRDTQYF
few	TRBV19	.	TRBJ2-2	TGTGCCAGTAGTAAGGAGTCGAGGGGCACCGGGGAGCTGTTTTTT	CASSKESRGTGELFF
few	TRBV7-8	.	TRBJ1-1	TGTGCCAGCAGCTTAGACGATTACGCCACTGAAGCTTTCTTT	CASSLDDYATEAFF
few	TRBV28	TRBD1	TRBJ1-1	TGTGCCAGCAGTTTAACAGGGGGCGTACTATGGGCTTTCTTT	CASSLTGGVLWAFF
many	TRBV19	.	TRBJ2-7	TGTGCCAGTAGTTACCGGGGCGAGCAGTACTTC	CASSYRGEQYF
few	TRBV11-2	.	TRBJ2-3	TGTGCCAGCAGCACAATGGGCACAGATACGCAGTATTTT	CASSTMGTDTQYF
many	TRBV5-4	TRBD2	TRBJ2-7	TGTGCCAGCAACTTCCCTGGGGGGGATCTCGACGAGCAGTACTTC	CASNFPGGDLDEQYF
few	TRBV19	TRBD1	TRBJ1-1	TGTGCCAGTAGTATTCAGGGGGCTGAAGCTTTCTTT	CASSIQGAEAFF
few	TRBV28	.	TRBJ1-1	TGTGCCAGCAGACTACAGGGCACTGAAGCTTTCTTT	CASRLQGTEAFF
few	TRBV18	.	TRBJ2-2	TGTGCCAGCTCACCACTTACGACTACCGGGGAGCTGTTTTTT	CASSPLTTTGELFF
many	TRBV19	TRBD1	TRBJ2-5	TGTGCCAGTAGTTCCTGGGACAGTCAAGAGACCCAGTACTTC	CASSSWDSQETQYF
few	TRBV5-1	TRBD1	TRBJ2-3	TGCGCCAGCGAAAGGACAGGGGGCACAGATACGCAGTATTTT	CASERTGGTDTQYF
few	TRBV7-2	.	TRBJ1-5	TGTGCCAGCAGTCAACTAGGGGGGTTTCGGCCCCAGCATTTT	CASSQLGGFRPQHF
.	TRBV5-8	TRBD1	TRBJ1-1	TGTGCCAGCAGCAGCCGCCCCGGACAGGGAGGCACTGAAGCTTTCTTT	CASSSRPGQGGTEAFF